These T cell receptor beta chains were read from a single sample in a study of T cell responses to AZD1222 COVID-19 vaccine. TCRdb's table, derived via immunoSEQ multiplex PCR, lists solely in-frame clones and lacks some. The sample yields around 87,000 clones, 70% to 90% seen once. Source: peripheral blood, taken on day 0 of AZD1222 vaccination. These TCRs come from an adult in good health. Both conserved end residues are trimmed from each CDR3. Clone size, where shown, is once, few, many, or a class for clones that have expanded.

V gene	clone size	J gene	CDR3 protein
TRBV2	NA	TRBJ1-5	ASSEGTVSNQPQH
TRBV4-2	NA	TRBJ1-5	ASSQDQGSGQSQH
TRBV21-1	few	TRBJ2-5	ASSLYPGQTQY
TRBV12-3/TRBV12-4	NA	TRBJ1-2	ASSFREHYGYT
TRBV11-2	NA	TRBJ1-1	ASSWTANTEAF
TRBV11-2	NA	TRBJ1-6	ASSLAGQSLH
TRBV6-6	NA	TRBJ2-7	ASRGSGRPISYEQY
TRBV2	NA	TRBJ2-3	ASSLYSGRATDTQY
TRBV18	once	TRBJ1-2	ASSPGQGNYGYT
TRBV7-2	few	TRBJ2-2	ASSSRTGGLAGELF
TRBV15	once	TRBJ2-7	ATSRLDRGQEQY
TRBV28	NA	TRBJ1-2	ASSLPKGQGGGYT
TRBV30	NA	TRBJ1-5	AWSEWGTGAQPQH
TRBV19	NA	TRBJ2-2	ASSRPGLAGGNTGELF
TRBV5-1	NA	TRBJ1-1	ASSLQGTEAF
TRBV5-6	NA	TRBJ2-5	ASSYLGTQY
TRBV9	NA	TRBJ2-5	ASSVTGVQGETQY
TRBV3-1/TRBV3-2	NA	TRBJ1-6	ASSQGPGPLGSPLH
TRBV6-2/TRBV6-3	NA	TRBJ2-7	ASSSAVPSGRWYEQY
TRBV28	NA	TRBJ2-7	ASSFRHRGYEQY
TRBV7-9	NA	TRBJ1-2	ASSPVPQDYGYT
TRBV7-3	few	TRBJ2-3	ASSPGTSGSRLSTDTQY
TRBV9	NA	TRBJ2-3	ASSVGQAGAGDTQY
TRBV3-1/TRBV3-2	few	TRBJ2-2	ASSPGGWNTGELF
TRBV6-6	once	TRBJ2-7	ASSYSVGGYEQY
TRBV6-1	NA	TRBJ2-3	ASSAPPGRGSRTDTQY